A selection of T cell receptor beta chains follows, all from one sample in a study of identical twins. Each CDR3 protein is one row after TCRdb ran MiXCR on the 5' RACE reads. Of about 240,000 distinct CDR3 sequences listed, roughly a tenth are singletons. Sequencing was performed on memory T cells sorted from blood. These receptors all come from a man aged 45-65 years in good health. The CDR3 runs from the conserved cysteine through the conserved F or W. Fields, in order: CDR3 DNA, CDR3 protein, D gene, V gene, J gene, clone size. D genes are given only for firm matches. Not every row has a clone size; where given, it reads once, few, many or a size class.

cdr3_nt: TGCGCCAGCAGCAGGGACAGCGCAGATACGCAGTATTTT; cdr3_aa: CASSRDSADTQYF; d_call: TRBD1; v_call: TRBV10-1; j_call: TRBJ2-3; clone_size: NA
cdr3_nt: TGCGCCAGCAGCCAAGCCTGGGACAGGGTCGATAATGAAAAACTGTTTTTT; cdr3_aa: CASSQAWDRVDNEKLFF; d_call: TRBD1; v_call: TRBV4-3; j_call: TRBJ1-4; clone_size: many
cdr3_nt: TGCGCCAGCAGCCCCTGGGACAGGGGCGCCGGGGAGCTGTTTTTT; cdr3_aa: CASSPWDRGAGELFF; d_call: TRBD1; v_call: TRBV5-1; j_call: TRBJ2-2; clone_size: many
cdr3_nt: TGCAGTGCGGGGGCAGGGTTTACTGGCGAGCAGTACTTC; cdr3_aa: CSAGAGFTGEQYF; d_call: NA; v_call: TRBV20-1; j_call: TRBJ2-7; clone_size: NA
cdr3_nt: TGTGCCAGCAGCGTACAGGGAGTAACGCAGTATTTT; cdr3_aa: CASSVQGVTQYF; d_call: NA; v_call: TRBV7-2; j_call: TRBJ2-3; clone_size: NA
cdr3_nt: TGTGCCAGCAGCCAGTTCGGGGGTACTGAAGCTTTCTTT; cdr3_aa: CASSQFGGTEAFF; d_call: NA; v_call: TRBV3-1; j_call: TRBJ1-1; clone_size: NA
cdr3_nt: TGCGCCAGCAGCCAAGAATGGCAGACCTATAGCAATCAGCCCCAGCATTTT; cdr3_aa: CASSQEWQTYSNQPQHF; d_call: NA; v_call: TRBV4-3; j_call: TRBJ1-5; clone_size: many
cdr3_nt: TGTGCCAGCAGCTTACAGGGGGCACGCACCGGGGAGCTGTTTTTT; cdr3_aa: CASSLQGARTGELFF; d_call: TRBD1; v_call: TRBV7-2; j_call: TRBJ2-2; clone_size: many
cdr3_nt: TGTGCCAGCAGTTTAGACGGGGCGGCTGGGGCCAACGTCCTGACTTTC; cdr3_aa: CASSLDGAAGANVLTF; d_call: NA; v_call: TRBV12-3/TRBV12-4; j_call: TRBJ2-6; clone_size: few
cdr3_nt: TGTGCCAGCAGCTCCCCCGGGGGAAACACCATATATTTT; cdr3_aa: CASSSPGGNTIYF; d_call: NA; v_call: TRBV11-2; j_call: TRBJ1-3; clone_size: few
cdr3_nt: TGTGCCAGCAGCTCCAAACTCGGGAGGGAGGGTCATTCACCCCTCCACTTT; cdr3_aa: CASSSKLGREGHSPLHF; d_call: NA; v_call: TRBV7-9; j_call: TRBJ1-6; clone_size: many
cdr3_nt: TGTGCCAGCAGTTTATGGCGTGGAGGGGGGTCGCATGAGCAGTTCTTC; cdr3_aa: CASSLWRGGGSHEQFF; d_call: NA; v_call: TRBV12-3/TRBV12-4; j_call: TRBJ2-1; clone_size: many
cdr3_nt: TGTGCCAGCAGTAAGGGACCCTCTAGCACAGATACGCAGTATTTT; cdr3_aa: CASSKGPSSTDTQYF; d_call: NA; v_call: TRBV3-1; j_call: TRBJ2-3; clone_size: NA
cdr3_nt: TGTGCCAGCAGACCCGGGGGGGGCAGTGCCGGGGAGCTGTTTTTT; cdr3_aa: CASRPGGGSAGELFF; d_call: TRBD2; v_call: TRBV7-2; j_call: TRBJ2-2; clone_size: NA
cdr3_nt: TGTGCCAGCAGCTCCCAAGGAGGGCCAAACACCGGGGAGCTGTTTTTT; cdr3_aa: CASSSQGGPNTGELFF; d_call: NA; v_call: TRBV7-2; j_call: TRBJ2-2; clone_size: few
cdr3_nt: TGCGCCAGCAGCCAAGAACCTGGGCGGGAGCTGTTTTTT; cdr3_aa: CASSQEPGRELFF; d_call: NA; v_call: TRBV4-3; j_call: TRBJ2-2; clone_size: few
cdr3_nt: TGCAGCGTCCCCCGGCCGGGTGGCCCGAACACTGAAGCTTTCTTT; cdr3_aa: CSVPRPGGPNTEAFF; d_call: NA; v_call: TRBV29-1; j_call: TRBJ1-1; clone_size: NA
cdr3_nt: TGCAGTGCTACAGTACCGGCAACCGGGGAGCTGTTTTTT; cdr3_aa: CSATVPATGELFF; d_call: NA; v_call: TRBV20-1; j_call: TRBJ2-2; clone_size: few
cdr3_nt: TGTGCCAGTTGCTTGACTAGCGGGACCCTTTACGAGCAGTACTTC; cdr3_aa: CASCLTSGTLYEQYF; d_call: TRBD2; v_call: TRBV19; j_call: TRBJ2-7; clone_size: NA
cdr3_nt: TGTGCCAGCAGTTTTGGTATAGCGGGAGGGCCCGGGGAGACCCAGTACTTC; cdr3_aa: CASSFGIAGGPGETQYF; d_call: TRBD2; v_call: TRBV12-3/TRBV12-4; j_call: TRBJ2-5; clone_size: many
cdr3_nt: TGTGCCAGCAGTGAGGGGACTAGCCGTGTGAATGAGCAGTTCTTC; cdr3_aa: CASSEGTSRVNEQFF; d_call: TRBD2; v_call: TRBV2; j_call: TRBJ2-1; clone_size: many
cdr3_nt: TGCAGCGCCGGAGGACAGGGGTACGAGCAGTACTTC; cdr3_aa: CSAGGQGYEQYF; d_call: TRBD1; v_call: TRBV29-1; j_call: TRBJ2-7; clone_size: many
cdr3_nt: TGTGCCAGCAGCCAAGGACAAGGAAACACCATATATTTT; cdr3_aa: CASSQGQGNTIYF; d_call: NA; v_call: TRBV12-3/TRBV12-4; j_call: TRBJ1-3; clone_size: many
cdr3_nt: TGTGCCAGCAGCTTAGCTGTGAGGTACGAGCAGTACTTC; cdr3_aa: CASSLAVRYEQYF; d_call: NA; v_call: TRBV7-9; j_call: TRBJ2-7; clone_size: many
cdr3_nt: TGTGCCAGCAGTTACTCGTTTAGCTCCTACAATGAGCAGTTCTTC; cdr3_aa: CASSYSFSSYNEQFF; d_call: NA; v_call: TRBV6-2/TRBV6-3; j_call: TRBJ2-1; clone_size: NA
cdr3_nt: TGCGCCAGCAGCACGGGACAGGGTTCTTCATATACCAAAAACATTCAGTACTTC; cdr3_aa: CASSTGQGSSYTKNIQYF; d_call: TRBD1; v_call: TRBV5-1; j_call: TRBJ2-4; clone_size: many
cdr3_nt: TGTGCCAGCAGTTCGGGGGGCGGATCTAACTATGGCTACACCTTC; cdr3_aa: CASSSGGGSNYGYTF; d_call: NA; v_call: TRBV7-2; j_call: TRBJ1-2; clone_size: many
cdr3_nt: TGCAGTGCTGGTGGGTCTAGCGGGGTACGCACAGATACGCAGTATTTT; cdr3_aa: CSAGGSSGVRTDTQYF; d_call: TRBD2; v_call: TRBV20-1; j_call: TRBJ2-3; clone_size: NA